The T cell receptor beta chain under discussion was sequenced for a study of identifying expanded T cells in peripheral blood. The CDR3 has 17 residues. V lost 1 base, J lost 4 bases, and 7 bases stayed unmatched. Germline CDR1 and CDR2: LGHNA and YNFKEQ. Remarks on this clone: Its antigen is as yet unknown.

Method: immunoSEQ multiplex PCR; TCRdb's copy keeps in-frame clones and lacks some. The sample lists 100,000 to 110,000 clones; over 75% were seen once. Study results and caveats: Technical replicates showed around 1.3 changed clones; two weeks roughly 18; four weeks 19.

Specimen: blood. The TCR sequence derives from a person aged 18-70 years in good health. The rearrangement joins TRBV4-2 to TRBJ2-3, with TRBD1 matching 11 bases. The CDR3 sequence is CASSQVSGQGAADTQYF. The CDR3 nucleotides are TGTGCCAGCAGCCAAGTCTCCGGACAGGGGGCGGCAGATACGCAGTATTTT.